This T cell receptor beta chain was identified in a study of T cell responses to AZD1222 COVID-19 vaccine (dated by TCRdb to the early 2020s). Concerning the study at large: AZD1222 recipients with second doses at about 4 weeks or about 12 weeks were pooled, because spike-specific TCR depth and breadth did not differ between schedules. TCR sequencing was performed for over 230 trial participants, of whom around 200 were given two doses of AZD1222 and some 25 were given two doses of MenACWY control vaccine. Trial participants were enrolled by age into subgroups of 18-55, 56-69 and 70-plus years, and about 150, 27 and 61 TCR-sequenced participants, respectively, were included in these subgroups. On the study overall, not on this receptor specifically: Reportedly, close to half of the unique spike-specific TCRs recognized epitopes lying outside the regions that are mutated in the B.1.351 and B.1.1.7 variants. Only 5 to 7 AZD1222 recipients were SARS-CoV-2 seropositive at baseline, limiting conclusions about previously exposed vaccinees. CD4 TCRs associated with the vaccine covered the entire spike protein, and the dominant responses were in regions 160-218 and 743-854. Spike-specific TCR breadth and depth rose significantly after two AZD1222 doses compared with day 0 and with MenACWY recipients. Most participants were white British and females outnumbered males, and the authors suggested that clonal diversity may have been underestimated. Because no samples from the day 14 peak response were available, repertoires could be characterized only after the peak T cell response. In the small 56-69-year group, the increase in depth fell short of significance, most likely because of low power.

The germline V gene encodes CDR1 LNHDA and CDR2 SQIVND (reference sequence). V is clipped by 3 bases and J by 3 bases, and the sequence between their germline boundaries is 9 bases long. Counted from cysteine to phenylalanine, this CDR3 has 13 amino acids. Kept here is only the CDR3 DNA, which spans 39 bases and is read in frame from base 1. The CDR3 regions of human TCRbeta chains were analyzed by immunosequencing. Per the authors' processing: Repertoire TCRs were checked for matches against a reference library of SARS-CoV-2-specific TCRs that had been generated using the MIRA antigen-specificity platform. Breadth meant the fraction of unique TCRs that were SARS-CoV-2-associated, whereas depth meant the fraction of total T cells that were SARS-CoV-2-associated. Each spike-specific TCR was assigned to its reactive spike region and to a CD4 or CD8 class using the MIRA data. Log10-transformed breadth and depth values were compared by one-way ANOVA with Sidak's multiple comparisons tests. TCRdb re-hosts the immuneACCESS table, in-frame sequences only. Its copies lack some clones; in the studies checked, an unresolved V gene accounts for under half of them, and the cause for the rest is not known. That table is the source of V, J and clone size, and D and trimming were worked out from the DNA. This sample holds over 150,000 clones; around 87% were observed only once. About 2.5% of the sample is taken by the ten largest.

What the time point label conveys for this sample: baseline before first vaccination. The vaccinee samples were drawn from two UK trials, COV001 and COV002, one of which was a single-blind randomized controlled phase 2/3 trial testing AZD1222 (ChAdOx1 nCoV-19) in healthy adults. Trial participant PBMC samples were collected at day 0 and day 28 after the second dose for TCRbeta chain sequencing. Turning to this clone: Its antigen remains unidentified. No much larger clone exists at a distance of one base, and base qualities are not known.

The sequenced sample was peripheral blood, obtained on day 0 of AZD1222 vaccination. The chain links TRBV19 with TRBJ2-7; a confident D gene designation cannot be given. This TCR derives from an adult in good health. The bases read TGTGCCAGTAGTATCTCTGGCTTCTACGAGCAGTACTTC. Its product reads: CASSISGFYEQYF.